This T cell receptor (beta chain) originates from a study of CD8+ T cells in alopecia areata. Study details: The tofacitinib course ran for 6 to 18 months and was followed by 6 months off drug.

Treatment in this sample: oral pan-JAK inhibitor, 5-10 mg twice daily. Germline CDR1 and CDR2: SGHNT and YYREEE (reference sequence). The CDR3 length is 15 residues. V lost 5 bases and J 3 bases, leaving 17 bases between the germline ends. Extraction of RNA preceded its reverse transcription into cDNA, which served as the sequencing template. Method: immunoSEQ multiplex PCR; TCRdb's copy keeps in-frame clones and lacks some. The data contain roughly 200,000 clones, 55% to 70% of them seen just once; the ten biggest clones take up approximately 3.4%. Study-wide points: Greater clonality was observed in lesional scalp samples, especially alopecia totalis/universalis, versus normal scalp. Scalp clonality, along with expanded CD8+ clones among the top 100, was significantly decreased by tofacitinib.

Worth noting for this clone: As yet, its antigen is unknown.

The sequenced sample was CD4+ T cells sorted from blood, obtained at week 4, from a patient treated with tofacitinib. V gene TRBV5-4 combines with J gene TRBJ1-2; D is undetermined. The clonotype comes from a human donor with alopecia areata. CDR3 residues: CASRDGSTTDYGYTF. Written as DNA, the CDR3 is TGTGCCAGCAGGGATGGCTCCACGACGGACTATGGCTACACCTTC.